The 10 T cell receptor beta chains presented below share a single source sample, sequenced in a study of beta chain features in type 1 diabetes. Expressed TCRB transcripts were sequenced because the isolated RNA had all been reverse transcribed beforehand. The repertoire was sequenced with immunoSEQ multiplex PCR; TCRdb's copy has only in-frame clones and lacks some. The table includes hundreds of thousands of clones, over 13% detected once. These receptors lack a known antigen. Points from the study as a whole: Shorter TCRB CDR3s, moderately but significantly so, marked every one of the four CD4+ subsets in Type 1 diabetes patients.

Material: naive CD4+ T cells from blood. The receptors were gathered from a man aged 18 to 30 with type 1 diabetes.

This clone was counted between two and nine times. The rearrangement joins TRBV5-4 to TRBJ2-3, with 8 bases matching TRBD2. Germline lookup yields CDR1 SGHNT and CDR2 YYREEE (reference sequence). The CDR3 sequence is 16 residues long. V shed 9 bases, J shed 0 bases, and the junction held 12 bases outside the gene matches. The CDR3: CATSRGGLGSTDTQYF. The CDR3 nucleotides are TGTGCCACCTCTCGCGGGGGGCTGGGTAGCACAGATACGCAGTATTTT.

The sample holds a few counts of this clone. The rearrangement links TRBV25-1 to TRBJ2-3, with unresolved D. This CDR3 contains 11 residues. V shed 7 bases and J shed 5 bases, with 7 bases lying between them. CDR1 and CDR2 from the germline V gene are MGHDK and SYGVNS. Written as DNA, the CDR3 is TGTGCCAGCACCCCCGGAGATACGCAGTATTTT. This gives the protein CASTPGDTQYF.

The J gene is TRBJ1-2, the V gene TRBV25-1; tentatively, D is TRBD1 (6 bases). The germline V gene has CDR1 MGHDK and CDR2 SYGVNS. V was pared by 6 bases and J by 2 bases, with 13 bases between. This CDR3 has 14 amino acids. The CDR3, as DNA: TGTGCCAGCAGACGGACAGCAGGAAACTATGGCTACACCTTC. Its protein is CASRRTAGNYGYTF.

The V and J genes are TRBV7-6 and TRBJ2-3; no clear D. The V gene's germline CDR1 is SGHVS and CDR2 FNYEAQ. This CDR3 comprises 15 residues. V lost 5 bases and J 2 bases, leaving 14 bases between the germline ends. CDR3 in DNA: TGTGCCAGCAGCACCGTCACAGCTCCCACAGATACGCAGTATTTT. Its translation is CASSTVTAPTDTQYF.

There are a few counts of this clone. V gene TRBV2 combines with J gene TRBJ2-5; TRBD2 matches at 10 bases. This CDR3 comprises 16 residues. Trimming at V came to 7 bases and at J to 4 bases, leaving 12 bases not matched to a gene. Germline loops: CDR1 SNHLY, CDR2 FYNNEI. In DNA, the CDR3 is TGTGCCAGCAAGCAGGAGTGGACTAGCGGAAGAGAGACCCAGTACTTC. Its translation is CASKQEWTSGRETQYF.

In its sample, this clone was seen a few times. The chain joins TRBV7-2 to TRBJ2-7, with unresolved D. This CDR3 region has 13 residues. Per the germline V gene, CDR1 is SGHTA and CDR2 is FQGNSA. Trimming removed 2 bases from V and 2 bases from J, with 7 bases in between. In DNA form, the CDR3 reads TGTGCCAGCAGCTTACTGTCAACCTACGAGCAGTACTTC. Residues: CASSLLSTYEQYF. Full variable domain (remainder filled in from reference TRBV7-2 and TRBJ2-7): GAGVSQSPSNKVTEKGKDVELRCDPISGHTALYWYRQSLGQGLEFLIYFQGNSAPDKSGLPSDRFSAERTGGSVSTLTIQRTQQEDSAVYLCASSLLSTYEQYFGPGTRLTVT.

The sample holds a few counts of this clone. This chain uses TRBV5-4 with TRBJ2-3; tentatively, D is TRBD2 (6 bases). The CDR3 sequence is 16 residues long. Germline-derived CDR1 and CDR2 are SGHNT and YYREEE (reference sequence). Trimming shortened V by 4 bases and J by 3 bases, and 18 bases separated the two germline ends. CDR3: CASSPGDRRVTDTQYF. CDR3 in DNA: TGTGCCAGCAGCCCGGGGGATCGTAGGGTAACAGATACGCAGTATTTT.

This clone was seen more than once but under ten times. The rearrangement joins TRBV2 to TRBJ2-3; the D gene is possibly TRBD1 (5 bases). V was cut by 8 bases and J by 2 bases, with 14 bases left in between. This CDR3 contains 14 residues. Per germline, CDR1 SNHLY and CDR2 FYNNEI. The CDR3 sequence is CASGHRQLTDTQYF. CDR3 DNA: TGTGCCAGCGGACATAGACAGCTCACAGATACGCAGTATTTT.

This chain uses TRBV11-2 with TRBJ2-7; TRBD2 aligns across 15 bases. The CDR3 spans 17 residues. V gave up 5 bases and J gave up 2 bases; unmatched junction bases: 7. The germline gives CDR1 SGHAT, CDR2 FQNNGV. The CDR3 protein is CASSPGTSGRMTYEQYF. In nucleotides, the CDR3 is TGTGCCAGCAGCCCCGGGACTAGCGGGAGGATGACCTACGAGCAGTACTTC.

V and J are TRBV10-3 and TRBJ2-3; 14 positions agree with TRBD2. This CDR3 has 16 residues. CDR1 and CDR2 (germline): ENHRY, SYGVKD. V was clipped by 6 bases and J by 6 bases; unmatched bases: 8. CDR3: CAISPGLAGGVDTQYF. In DNA, the CDR3 is TGTGCCATCAGCCCCGGACTAGCGGGGGGTGTGGATACGCAGTATTTT.